This T cell receptor beta chain was captured in a study of blood T cell repertoires in COVID-19. Study details: Acute-phase and convalescent COVID-19 samples originated in the United States, Italy and Spain. T cells, B-cell-depleted T cells, or PBMCs supplied cDNA or gDNA.

Profiling relied on immunoSEQ multiplex PCR, and the TCRdb table lists in-frame clones only, not all of them. The sample has roughly 250,000 clones; roughly 90% are singletons. Trimming took off 5 bases at V and 7 bases at J, with 17 bases between the two ends. The germline CDR1 and CDR2 sequences are SGHNT and YENEEA. This CDR3 comprises 14 residues. Residents of approximately 25 US areas, aged about 18 to 89 years, made up the participants. The TCR sequence derives from a woman in her 30s with acute COVID-19. The specimen sequenced was PBMCs or T cells enriched from blood (not recorded which). This chain joins TRBV11-3 and TRBJ1-1; possible D gene TRBD1, 5 bases. CDR3 nucleotide sequence: TGTGCCAGCAGCCCCTCCCCAGGGTCGGGTGAAGCTTTCTTT. Translation: CASSPSPGSGEAFF.